A single sample is the source of the 26 T cell receptor beta chains below, sequenced in a study of T-cell memory formation after mild COVID-19. TCRdb reanalysed the 5' RACE reads using MiXCR and keeps one entry per CDR3 protein. Among more than 300,000 distinct CDR3 sequences listed, 20% to 25% were seen once. The sample comprised PBMCs or a T cell subset sorted from them (not recorded which). The origin of the receptors is a man aged 18 to 30 who had mild COVID-19 (a few samples of this study predate the infection). Cell type and time point are not known.

In its sample, this clonotype was seen a few times. The chain recombines TRBV7-2 with TRBJ1-6; 8 positions agree with TRBD1. V was clipped by 0 bases and J by 13 bases; unmatched bases: 8. In germline, CDR1 is SGHTA, CDR2 FQGNSA. The CDR3 extends over 15 amino acids. The CDR3 spells CASSLAVGQGAPLHF. The CDR3 nucleotides are TGTGCCAGCAGCTTAGCGGTTGGACAGGGTGCGCCCCTCCACTTT.

This clonotype was recorded at least ten times. This rearrangement joins TRBV29-1 to TRBJ2-1; 8 nucleotides align to TRBD2. V lost 8 bases to trimming and J lost 4 bases; unmatched junction nucleotides: 7. The germline gives CDR1 SQVTM, CDR2 ANQGSEA. The CDR3 has 13 amino acids. The CDR3 loop reads CSSGAGGYNEQFF. In DNA form, the CDR3 reads TGCAGCTCGGGCGCGGGGGGTTACAATGAGCAGTTCTTC.

Only a few counts were recorded for this clonotype. This chain connects TRBV20-1 to TRBJ1-3; weak D call: TRBD1 (5 bases). From germline, CDR1 is DFQATT and CDR2 SNEGSKA (reference sequence). CDR3 length: 13 amino acids. V shed 0 bases and J shed 7 bases, with 10 bases lying between them. CDR3 loop: CSARDSGSNTIYF. DNA of the CDR3: TGCAGTGCTAGAGATTCAGGGTCGAACACCATATATTTT.

The V call is TRBV5-1, the J call TRBJ2-1; TRBD1 matches 9 bases. V was clipped by 4 bases and J by 5 bases; unmatched bases: 7. Germline values: CDR1 SGHRS, CDR2 YFSETQ. The CDR3 is made up of 15 amino acids. The CDR3 nucleotides read TGCGCCAGCAGCAGGTGGACAGGGGAAGACAATGAGCAGTTCTTC. The encoded protein is CASSRWTGEDNEQFF.

This chain joins TRBV5-1 and TRBJ2-4, with 8 bases fitting TRBD2. CDR3 length equals 16 residues. After removal of 3 bases from V and 5 bases from J, the junction contained 10 bases not matched to a gene. CDR1 is SGHRS, CDR2 YFSETQ, per germline. The CDR3 loop is CASSSERGPVENIQYF. The CDR3 coding sequence is TGCGCCAGCAGCTCTGAGCGGGGGCCTGTCGAAAACATTCAGTACTTC. Full variable domain (outside the CDR3, taken from reference TRBV5-1 and TRBJ2-4): KAGVTQTPRYLIKTRGQQVTLSCSPISGHRSVSWYQQTPGQGLQFLFEYFSETQRNKGNFPGRFSGRQFSNSRSEMNVSTLELGDSALYLCASSSERGPVENIQYFGAGTRLSVL.

This clonotype was observed at least ten times. J is TRBJ2-6 and V is TRBV7-2; 10 bases are shared with TRBD1. With 7 bases clipped from V and 0 bases from J, the junction kept 6 bases outside the gene matches. This CDR3 region has 17 residues. CDR1 is SGHTA and CDR2 is FQGNSA in the germline V gene. DNA of the CDR3: TGTGCCAGCACCCGGACAGGGGGGTTCTCTGGGGCCAACGTCCTGACTTTC. Residues: CASTRTGGFSGANVLTF.

Only a few counts were recorded for this clonotype. The chain has TRBV12-3 or TRBV12-4 and TRBJ2-5; D call uncertain. V was trimmed by 6 bases and J by 5 bases, leaving 13 bases between them. The CDR3 is 13 residues long. The CDR3 is CASSHPGGETQYF. CDR3 bases: TGTGCCAGCAGCCATCCCGGCGGTGAGACCCAGTACTTC.

The chain couples TRBV6-2 or TRBV6-3 to TRBJ2-5; 7 bases line up with TRBD1. Trimming removed 5 bases from V and 5 bases from J; junction bases left unmatched: 8. Germline CDR1 and CDR2: MNHEY and SVGEGT. This CDR3 spans 14 amino acids. The CDR3 sequence is CASSDRQGRETQYF. CDR3 coding DNA: TGTGCCAGCAGTGACAGACAGGGTCGGGAGACCCAGTACTTC.

There are many counts of this clonotype. The chain has TRBV18 and TRBJ2-3, with D tentatively TRBD2 (6 bases). Between the trimmed V and J ends, which lost 0 bases and 8 bases, there was a span of 12 bases. CDR3 length: 14 amino acids. CDR1 KGHSH and CDR2 LQKENI come from the germline V gene. The CDR3 loop is CASSPPLAGGTQYF. In DNA, the CDR3 is TGTGCCAGCTCACCACCACTAGCAGGAGGTACGCAGTATTTT.

This clonotype was detected ten times or more. This sequence joins TRBV7-2 and TRBJ1-5; maybe TRBD1 (5 bases). The CDR3 totals 15 residues. Trimming stripped 4 bases from V and 7 bases from J, with 17 bases between. Germline lookup yields CDR1 SGHTA and CDR2 FQGNSA. In DNA form, the CDR3 reads TGTGCCAGCAGCTCGCTGACAGCGGGTCGGCAGCCCCAGCATTTT. Translation: CASSSLTAGRQPQHF.

This clonotype was seen more than once but under ten times. The chain joins TRBV7-8 to TRBJ2-1; tentative D call: TRBD2 (5 bases). CDR3 length equals 15 residues. The germline gives CDR1 SGHVS, CDR2 FQNEAQ. V dropped 5 bases and J dropped 5 bases, with 16 bases sitting between them. In nucleotides, the CDR3 is TGTGCCAGCAGCCCCCGTTGGCGGACTGACAATGAGCAGTTCTTC. Amino acids: CASSPRWRTDNEQFF.

This chain joins TRBV4-2 and TRBJ1-3; weak D call: TRBD1 (5 bases). The CDR3 runs 13 residues. V was cut by 7 bases and J by 2 bases, with 9 bases left in between. CDR1 is LGHNA, CDR2 YNFKEQ, per germline. CDR3: CASKETAGNTIYF. CDR3 DNA sequence: TGTGCCAGCAAAGAGACAGCTGGAAACACCATATATTTT.

The rearrangement joins TRBV6-2 or TRBV6-3 to TRBJ2-7; the D gene is possibly TRBD2 (5 bases). The V gene's germline CDR1 is MNHEY and CDR2 SVGEGT. The CDR3 runs to 15 residues. Trimming removed 2 bases at V and 2 bases at J, with 13 bases between. The CDR3 nucleotides are TGTGCCAGCAGTTACGGTTCGTTCGGGGCCTACGAGCAGTACTTC. Encoded protein: CASSYGSFGAYEQYF.

Many counts were recorded for this clonotype. The chain joins TRBV7-2 to TRBJ2-7; D tentatively reads TRBD1 or TRBD2 (5 bases each). Germline V gene data show CDR1 as SGHTA and CDR2 as FQGNSA. V dropped 2 bases and J dropped 0 bases, with 11 bases sitting between them. This CDR3 region has 15 residues. CDR3 in amino acids: CASSLNPGSSYEQYV. CDR3 in DNA: TGTGCCAGCAGCTTAAACCCAGGGAGCTCCTACGAGCAGTACGTC.

V and J are TRBV6-6 and TRBJ1-3, with 7 bases matching TRBD1. V was clipped by 6 bases and J by 0 bases; unmatched bases: 8. This CDR3 contains 16 residues. CDR1 is MNHNY and CDR2 is SVGAGI in the germline V gene (reference sequence). The CDR3 protein is CASRTPGGSSGNTIYF. In DNA, the CDR3 is TGTGCCAGCAGAACCCCAGGGGGAAGCTCTGGAAACACCATATATTTT.

The chain couples TRBV27 to TRBJ2-7; D is unresolved. V was trimmed by 3 bases and J by 6 bases, leaving 15 bases between them. The CDR3 length is 14 residues. CDR1 and CDR2 (germline): MNHEY, SMNVEV (reference sequence). CDR3 coding DNA: TGTGCCAGCAGTTTTGGCCAGGATGGACGCGAGCAGTACTTC. It translates to CASSFGQDGREQYF.

This clonotype was seen at least ten times. The gene calls are TRBV28 and TRBJ1-5, with TRBD1 as a possible D gene (5 bases). Trimming took 7 bases from V and 2 from J, leaving 9 bases between them. The CDR3 is 13 amino acids. Germline V gene data show CDR1 as MDHEN and CDR2 as SYDVKM. The CDR3 is CASNRYGNQPQHF. CDR3 in DNA: TGTGCCAGCAACAGGTACGGCAATCAGCCCCAGCATTTT.

This clonotype occurred a few times. The rearrangement uses TRBV5-6 and TRBJ1-2; D is unclear. The CDR3 extends over 15 amino acids. V lost 0 bases, J lost 4 bases, and 13 bases lay in between. CDR1 and CDR2 (germline): SGHDT, YYEEEE. The CDR3 region is CASSLGEGSIYGYTF. The CDR3 region has the DNA TGTGCCAGCAGCTTGGGAGAGGGCTCAATCTATGGCTACACCTTC.

This clonotype was observed a handful of times. The chain couples TRBV7-9 to TRBJ2-7; the D is unclear. Germline CDR1 SEHNR, CDR2 FQNEAQ (reference sequence). CDR3 size: 13 residues. Trimming left V 10 bases short and J 2 bases short, with 15 bases between. The CDR3 sequence is CAILDPDPYEQYF. DNA of the CDR3: TGTGCCATTCTTGACCCGGACCCCTACGAGCAGTACTTC.

This clonotype was detected many times. The chain links TRBV12-3 or TRBV12-4 to TRBJ2-5; tentatively, D is TRBD2 (6 bases). Trimming shortened V by 3 bases and J by 5 bases, and 10 bases separated the two germline ends. The CDR3 totals 13 residues. CDR3: CASSLAGLETQYF. The CDR3 DNA reads as TGTGCCAGCAGTTTGGCGGGGTTGGAGACCCAGTACTTC.

In its sample, this clonotype was seen a few times. The rearrangement uses TRBV27 and TRBJ2-5, with 8 positions matching TRBD1. The CDR3 is 13 amino acids. The germline CDR1 and CDR2 sequences are MNHEY and SMNVEV (reference sequence). Germline trimming cut 1 base from V and 5 bases from J; bases unmatched to any gene: 0. CDR3 nucleotides: TGTGCCAGCAGTTTATGGGACAGGGAGACCCAGTACTTC. It is translated as CASSLWDRETQYF.

This clonotype was detected ten times or more. This sequence joins TRBV7-2 and TRBJ2-3; 7 bases are shared with TRBD1. CDR1 and CDR2 from the germline V gene are SGHTA and FQGNSA. CDR3 length: 15 amino acids. Trimming removed 6 bases from V and 2 bases from J; junction bases left unmatched: 8. The CDR3 here is CASSPARGPTDTQYF. The CDR3 coding sequence is TGTGCCAGCAGTCCTGCTAGGGGGCCCACAGATACGCAGTATTTT. Full variable domain (rest looked up from reference TRBV7-2 and TRBJ2-3): GAGVSQSPSNKVTEKGKDVELRCDPISGHTALYWYRQSLGQGLEFLIYFQGNSAPDKSGLPSDRFSAERTGGSVSTLTIQRTQQEDSAVYLCASSPARGPTDTQYFGPGTRLTVL.

This clonotype was detected a few times. The chain combines TRBV9 with TRBJ2-5; 7 bases match TRBD1. J lost 5 bases, V lost 4 bases, and 14 bases had no gene match. This CDR3 has 16 amino acids. CDR1 and CDR2 (germline): SGDLS, YYNGEE. The DNA of the CDR3 is TGTGCCAGCAGCCAGCGACAGGGAATCATCCCCGAGACCCAGTACTTC. This translates into CASSQRQGIIPETQYF. The variable domain in full, with the rest retrieved from reference TRBV9 and TRBJ2-5, is DSGVTQTPKHLITATGQRVTLRCSPRSGDLSVYWYQQSLDQGLQFLIQYYNGEERAKGNILERFSAQQFPDLHSELNLSSLELGDSALYFCASSQRQGIIPETQYFGPGTRLLVL.

In nucleotides, the CDR3 is TGTGCCAGCAGTTTAGGACATCAGCCCCAGCATTTT. Translated: CASSLGHQPQHF. This chain uses TRBV28 with TRBJ1-5, with D uncertain. Germline loops: CDR1 MDHEN, CDR2 SYDVKM. The CDR3 runs to 12 residues. V was trimmed by 2 bases and J by 5 bases, leaving 4 bases between them. Together with reference TRBV28 and TRBJ1-5, the CDR3 gives the full variable domain: DVKVTQSSRYLVKRTGEKVFLECVQDMDHENMFWYRQDPGLGLRLIYFSYDVKMKEKGDIPEGYSVSREKKERFSLILESASTNQTSMYLCASSLGHQPQHFGDGTRLSIL.

CDR3 amino acids: CASSIQGYEQYF. CDR3 nucleotide sequence: TGTGCCAGCAGTATACAGGGGTACGAGCAGTACTTC. The chain is built from TRBV2 and TRBJ2-7; TRBD1 aligns across 7 bases. Germline assignment: CDR1 SNHLY and CDR2 FYNNEI. The CDR3 has 12 amino acids. Germline trimming cut 5 bases from V and 4 bases from J; bases unmatched to any gene: 2.

The sample holds a few counts of this clonotype. J is TRBJ2-1 and V is TRBV7-2; 10 bases are shared with TRBD2. The CDR3 runs to 17 residues. In germline, CDR1 is SGHTA, CDR2 FQGNSA. Trimming took 5 bases from V and 2 from J; bases not matched to a gene: 9. Here the CDR3 reads CASSPDELAGAYNEQFF. CDR3 in DNA: TGTGCCAGCAGCCCGGACGAGCTAGCGGGGGCCTACAATGAGCAGTTCTTC.